This T cell receptor (beta chain) derives from a study of T cell responses to AZD1222 COVID-19 vaccine. Findings and limits, study-wide: CD4 TCRs covered the whole spike, strongest at regions 160-218 and 743-854.

Concerning this clone itself: No antigen is known for it.

Germline V gene lookup returns CDR1 SNHLY and CDR2 FYNNEI. The CDR3 covers 13 residues. The ends were cut back, 4 bases at V and 6 bases at J, with 12 bases in the middle. Recipients boosted at about 4 weeks or about 12 weeks are pooled. TCRdb's copy holds only in-frame clones and misses some; the assay was immunoSEQ multiplex PCR. The sample includes roughly 190,000 clones, roughly 92% of them seen just once. The chain employs TRBV2 and TRBJ1-2, with D possibly TRBD1 on 5 matching bases. The clonotype was recovered from an adult who received the AZD1222 COVID-19 vaccine. The sequencing used peripheral blood, collected 28 days after the second AZD1222 dose. As DNA, the CDR3 is TGTGCCAGCAGTGGGCCCGGGACTGATGGCTACACCTTC. It specifies CASSGPGTDGYTF.